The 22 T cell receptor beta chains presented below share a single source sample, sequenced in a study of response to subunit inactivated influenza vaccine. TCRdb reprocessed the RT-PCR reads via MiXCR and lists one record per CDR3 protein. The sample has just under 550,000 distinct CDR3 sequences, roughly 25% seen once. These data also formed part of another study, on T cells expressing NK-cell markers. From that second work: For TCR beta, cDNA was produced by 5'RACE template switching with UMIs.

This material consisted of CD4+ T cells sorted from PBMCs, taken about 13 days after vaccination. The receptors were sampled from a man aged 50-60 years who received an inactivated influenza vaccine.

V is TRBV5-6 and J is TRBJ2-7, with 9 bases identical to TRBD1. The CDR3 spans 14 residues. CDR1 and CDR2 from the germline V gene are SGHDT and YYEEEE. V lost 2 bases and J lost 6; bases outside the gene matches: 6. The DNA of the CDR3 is TGTGCCAGCAGCTTAAGGGACAGGGTGAGCGAGCAGTACTTC. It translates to CASSLRDRVSEQYF.

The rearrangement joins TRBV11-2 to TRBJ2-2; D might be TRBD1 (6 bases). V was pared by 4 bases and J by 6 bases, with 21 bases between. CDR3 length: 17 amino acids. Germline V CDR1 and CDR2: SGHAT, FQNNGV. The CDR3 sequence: CASSSLAGENWAGELFF. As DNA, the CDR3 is TGTGCCAGCAGCTCTCTCGCAGGGGAGAATTGGGCCGGGGAGCTGTTTTTT. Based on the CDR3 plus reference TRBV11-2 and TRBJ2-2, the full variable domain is EAGVAQSPRYKIIEKRQSVAFWCNPISGHATLYWYQQILGQGPKLLIQFQNNGVVDDSQLPKDRFSAERLKGVDSTLKIQPAKLEDSAVYLCASSSLAGENWAGELFFGEGSRLTVL.

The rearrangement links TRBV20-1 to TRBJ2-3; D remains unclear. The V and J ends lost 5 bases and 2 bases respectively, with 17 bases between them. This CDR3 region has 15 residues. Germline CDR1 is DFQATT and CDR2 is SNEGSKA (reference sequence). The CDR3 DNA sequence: TGCAGTGCTTCGATCGCTTTGCCTATCACAGATACGCAGTATTTT. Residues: CSASIALPITDTQYF.

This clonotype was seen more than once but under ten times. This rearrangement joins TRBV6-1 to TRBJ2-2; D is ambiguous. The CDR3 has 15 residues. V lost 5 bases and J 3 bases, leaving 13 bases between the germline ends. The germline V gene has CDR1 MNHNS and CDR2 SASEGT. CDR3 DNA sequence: TGTGCCAGCAGTAGCAGTGGGGTACACACCGGGGAGCTGTTTTTT. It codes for CASSSSGVHTGELFF.

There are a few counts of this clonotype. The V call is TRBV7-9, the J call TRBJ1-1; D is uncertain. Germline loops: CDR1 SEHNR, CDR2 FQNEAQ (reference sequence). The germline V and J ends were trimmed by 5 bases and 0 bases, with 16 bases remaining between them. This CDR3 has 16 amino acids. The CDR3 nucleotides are TGTGCCAGCAGCCCCCTGGGCAGGCCCATGAACACTGAAGCTTTCTTT. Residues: CASSPLGRPMNTEAFF.

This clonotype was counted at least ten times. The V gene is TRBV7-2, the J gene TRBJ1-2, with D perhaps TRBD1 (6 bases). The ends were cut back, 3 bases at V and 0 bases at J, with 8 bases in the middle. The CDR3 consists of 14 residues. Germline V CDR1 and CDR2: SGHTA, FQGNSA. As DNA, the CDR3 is TGTGCCAGCAGCTTGGGGACAACTAACTATGGCTACACCTTC. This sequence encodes CASSLGTTNYGYTF.

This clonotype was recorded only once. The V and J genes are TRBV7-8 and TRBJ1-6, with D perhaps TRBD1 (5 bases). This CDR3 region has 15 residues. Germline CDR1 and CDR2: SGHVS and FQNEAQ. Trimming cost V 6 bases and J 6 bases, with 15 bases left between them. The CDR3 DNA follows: TGTGCCAGCAGAGAACCCGGGACGTTTAATTCACCCCTCCACTTT. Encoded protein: CASREPGTFNSPLHF.

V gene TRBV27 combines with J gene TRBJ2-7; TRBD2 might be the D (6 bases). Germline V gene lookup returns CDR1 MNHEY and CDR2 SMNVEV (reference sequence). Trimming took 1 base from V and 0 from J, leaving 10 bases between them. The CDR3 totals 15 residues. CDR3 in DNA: TGTGCCAGCAGTTTATTGGGCGGGACCTCCTACGAGCAGTACTTC. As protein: CASSLLGGTSYEQYF.

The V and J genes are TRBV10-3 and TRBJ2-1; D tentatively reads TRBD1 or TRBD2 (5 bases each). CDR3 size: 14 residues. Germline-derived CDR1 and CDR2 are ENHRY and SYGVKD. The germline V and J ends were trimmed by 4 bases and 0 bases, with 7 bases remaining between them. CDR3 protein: CAISGDRSYNEQFF. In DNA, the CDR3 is TGTGCCATCAGTGGGGACCGCTCCTACAATGAGCAGTTCTTC.

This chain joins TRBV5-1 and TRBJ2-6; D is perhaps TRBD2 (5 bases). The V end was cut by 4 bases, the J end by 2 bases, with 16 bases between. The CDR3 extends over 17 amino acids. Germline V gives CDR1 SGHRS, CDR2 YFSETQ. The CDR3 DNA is TGCGCCAGCAGCGGGCGGACGGGGATCACTGGGGCCAACGTCCTGACTTTC. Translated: CASSGRTGITGANVLTF. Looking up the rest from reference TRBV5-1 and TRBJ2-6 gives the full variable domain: KAGVTQTPRYLIKTRGQQVTLSCSPISGHRSVSWYQQTPGQGLQFLFEYFSETQRNKGNFPGRFSGRQFSNSRSEMNVSTLELGDSALYLCASSGRTGITGANVLTFGAGSRLTVL.

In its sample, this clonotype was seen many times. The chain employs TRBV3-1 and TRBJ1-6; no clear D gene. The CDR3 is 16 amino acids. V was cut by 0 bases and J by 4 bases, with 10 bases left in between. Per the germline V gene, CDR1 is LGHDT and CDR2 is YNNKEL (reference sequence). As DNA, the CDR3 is TGTGCCAGCAGCCAAGACTGGGCCGCATATAATTCACCCCTCCACTTT. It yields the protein CASSQDWAAYNSPLHF.

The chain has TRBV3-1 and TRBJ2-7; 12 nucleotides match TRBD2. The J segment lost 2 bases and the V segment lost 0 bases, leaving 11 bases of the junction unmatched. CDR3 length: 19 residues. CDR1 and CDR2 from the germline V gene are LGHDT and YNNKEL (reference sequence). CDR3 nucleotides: TGTGCCAGCAGCCAAGATTATTGGGCTAGCGGGGGGGCCGCCTACGAGCAGTACTTC. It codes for CASSQDYWASGGAAYEQYF.

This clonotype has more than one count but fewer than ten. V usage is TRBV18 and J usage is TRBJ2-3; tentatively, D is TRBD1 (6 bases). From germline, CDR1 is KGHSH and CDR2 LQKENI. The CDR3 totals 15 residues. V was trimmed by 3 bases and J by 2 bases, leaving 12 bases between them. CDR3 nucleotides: TGTGCCAGCTCACCTAGGACAGTCTACACAGATACGCAGTATTTT. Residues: CASSPRTVYTDTQYF.

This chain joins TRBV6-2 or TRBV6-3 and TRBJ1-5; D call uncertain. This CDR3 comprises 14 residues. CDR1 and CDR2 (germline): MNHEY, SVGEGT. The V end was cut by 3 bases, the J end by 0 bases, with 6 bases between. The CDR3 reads CASSYGNSNQPQHF. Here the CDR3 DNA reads TGTGCCAGCAGTTATGGGAATAGCAATCAGCCCCAGCATTTT.

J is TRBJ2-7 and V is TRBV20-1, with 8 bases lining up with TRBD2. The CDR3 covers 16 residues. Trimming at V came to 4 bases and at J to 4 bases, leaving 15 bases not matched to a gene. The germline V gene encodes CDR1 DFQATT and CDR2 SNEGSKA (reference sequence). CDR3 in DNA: TGCAGTGCTAACCCCGTTAGCGGGATCCTCATTTACGAGCAGTACTTC. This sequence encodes CSANPVSGILIYEQYF.

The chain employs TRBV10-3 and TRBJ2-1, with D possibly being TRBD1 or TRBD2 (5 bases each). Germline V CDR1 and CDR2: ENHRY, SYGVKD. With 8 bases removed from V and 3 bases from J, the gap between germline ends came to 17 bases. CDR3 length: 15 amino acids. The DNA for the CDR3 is TGTGCCATCGCGGTAGGGAGAGGGGACTACAATGAGCAGTTCTTC. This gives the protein CAIAVGRGDYNEQFF.

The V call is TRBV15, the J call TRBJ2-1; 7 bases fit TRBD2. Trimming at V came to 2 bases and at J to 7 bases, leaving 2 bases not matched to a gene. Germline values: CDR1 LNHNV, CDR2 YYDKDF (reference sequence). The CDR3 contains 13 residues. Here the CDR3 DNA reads TGTGCCACCAGCAGAAGACTAGCAAATGAGCAGTTCTTC. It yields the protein CATSRRLANEQFF.

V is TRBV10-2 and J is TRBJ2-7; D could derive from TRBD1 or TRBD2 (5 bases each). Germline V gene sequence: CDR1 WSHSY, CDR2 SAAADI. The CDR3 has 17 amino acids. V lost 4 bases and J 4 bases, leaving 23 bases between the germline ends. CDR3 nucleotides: TGCGCCAGCAGTGTGGATTCGGGGTTTGGGGCGGAATACGAGCAGTACTTC. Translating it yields CASSVDSGFGAEYEQYF.

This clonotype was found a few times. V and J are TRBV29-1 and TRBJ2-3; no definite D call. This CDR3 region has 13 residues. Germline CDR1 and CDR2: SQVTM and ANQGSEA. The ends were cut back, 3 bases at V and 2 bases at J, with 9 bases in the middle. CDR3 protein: CSVDGGTTDTQYF. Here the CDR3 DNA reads TGCAGCGTTGATGGCGGTACCACAGATACGCAGTATTTT.

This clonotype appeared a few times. In DNA form, the CDR3 reads TGCAGTGCTCGACGCCCCGGCACCCAAAACATTCAGTACTTC. This sequence encodes CSARRPGTQNIQYF. The chain has TRBV20-1 and TRBJ2-4; D is ambiguous. Germline CDR1 is DFQATT and CDR2 is SNEGSKA (reference sequence). This CDR3 contains 14 residues. Trimming took off 5 bases at V and 5 bases at J, with 16 bases between the two ends.

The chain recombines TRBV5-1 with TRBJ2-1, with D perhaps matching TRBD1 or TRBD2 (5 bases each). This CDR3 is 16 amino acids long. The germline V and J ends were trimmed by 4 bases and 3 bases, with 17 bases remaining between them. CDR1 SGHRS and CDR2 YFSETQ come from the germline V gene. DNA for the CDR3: TGCGCCAGCAGCAAGGAAACCGGGACGGTCTACAATGAGCAGTTCTTC. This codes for CASSKETGTVYNEQFF.

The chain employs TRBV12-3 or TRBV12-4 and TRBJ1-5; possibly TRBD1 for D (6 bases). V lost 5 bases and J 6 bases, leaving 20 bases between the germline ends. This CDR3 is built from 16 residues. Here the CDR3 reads CASSNRLNRVSQPQHF. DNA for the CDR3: TGTGCCAGCAGTAACAGGCTAAACAGGGTTAGTCAGCCCCAGCATTTT.